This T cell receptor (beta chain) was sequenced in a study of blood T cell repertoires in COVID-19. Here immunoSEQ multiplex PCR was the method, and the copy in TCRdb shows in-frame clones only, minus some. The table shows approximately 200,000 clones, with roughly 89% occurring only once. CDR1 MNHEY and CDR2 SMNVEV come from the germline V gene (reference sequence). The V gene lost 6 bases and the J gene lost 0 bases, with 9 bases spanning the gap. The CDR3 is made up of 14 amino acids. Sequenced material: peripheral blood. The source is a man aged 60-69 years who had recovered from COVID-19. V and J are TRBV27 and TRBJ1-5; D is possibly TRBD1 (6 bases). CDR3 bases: TGTGCCAGCAGACAGGGCTATAGCAATCAGCCCCAGCATTTT. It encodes CASRQGYSNQPQHF.